The 25 T cell receptor beta chains listed next were all sequenced from one sample in a study of T cell clonotyping in hematopoietic cell transplantation. The repertoire was sequenced with immunoSEQ multiplex PCR; TCRdb's copy has only in-frame clones and lacks some. Counted here are a few thousand clones, more than 65% occurring once; the ten biggest clones make up about 6%. The sequencing here drew on PBMCs, taken 100 days after allogeneic stem cell transplant. Receptors originate from a male patient aged 50 or older who had an allogeneic stem cell transplant from a related donor, so the T cells may come from the graft donor. Some clones in this sample may be carry-over from other donors' samples.

V is TRBV5-1 and J is TRBJ2-3, with D hard to call. There are 14 residues in the CDR3. V lost 0 bases, J lost 5 bases, and 10 bases lay in between. CDR1 SGHRS and CDR2 YFSETQ come from the germline V gene. The CDR3 is CASSLGPERDTQYF. The CDR3 coding sequence is TGCGCCAGCAGCTTGGGGCCAGAAAGAGATACGCAGTATTTT.

The CDR3 here is CASSQGWTAQYTDTQYF. DNA for the CDR3: TGCGCCAGCAGCCAAGGATGGACCGCACAATACACAGATACGCAGTATTTT. The V call is TRBV4-3, the J call TRBJ2-3; D remains ambiguous. The CDR3 contains 17 residues. The germline V gene encodes CDR1 LGHNA and CDR2 YSLEER. The ends were cut back, 1 base at V and 2 bases at J, with 16 bases in the middle.

This clone was observed a single time. Written as DNA, the CDR3 is TGCGCCAGCAGCTTGGTGGGGAGCCCGGAGGGGGCCCAGCATTTT. This translates into CASSLVGSPEGAQHF. This sequence joins TRBV5-1 and TRBJ1-5; possible D gene TRBD1, 6 bases. CDR3 length: 15 residues. Trimming shortened V by 0 bases and J by 11 bases, and 18 bases separated the two germline ends. Per germline, CDR1 SGHRS and CDR2 YFSETQ.

The chain joins TRBV28 to TRBJ2-5, with D maybe TRBD2 (6 bases). The length of the CDR3 is 16 residues. V lost 1 base to trimming and J lost 5 bases, with 17 bases between them. Germline V CDR1 and CDR2: MDHEN, SYDVKM. The CDR3, as DNA: TGTGCCAGCAGTTTATATGCCGCGGGAATAGGGGAGACCCAGTACTTC. Translation gives CASSLYAAGIGETQYF.

The chain has TRBV7-8 and TRBJ2-7; no clear D gene. In germline, CDR1 is SGHVS, CDR2 FQNEAQ. The CDR3 consists of 11 residues. V was cut by 4 bases and J by 2 bases, with 3 bases left in between. The DNA for the CDR3 is TGTGCCAGCAGCTCCCCCTACGAGCAGTACTTC. This gives the protein CASSSPYEQYF. Supplemented by reference TRBV7-8 and TRBJ2-7, the full variable domain reads GAGVSQSPRYKVAKRGQDVALRCDPISGHVSLFWYQQALGQGPEFLTYFQNEAQLDKSGLPSDRFFAERPEGSVSTLKIQRTQQEDSAVYLCASSSPYEQYFGPGTRLTVT.

The J gene is TRBJ2-7, the V gene TRBV7-2; 10 bases match TRBD2. V shed 1 base, J shed 2 bases, and the junction held 5 bases outside the gene matches. The CDR3 runs 16 residues. Germline CDR1 SGHTA, CDR2 FQGNSA. The CDR3 is CASSLGLAGWTYEQYF. CDR3 coding DNA: TGTGCCAGCAGCTTAGGACTAGCGGGTTGGACCTACGAGCAGTACTTC.

V and J are TRBV6-6 and TRBJ2-7, with a weak D call TRBD2 (6 bases). Germline V gives CDR1 MNHNY, CDR2 SVGAGI (reference sequence). V was cut by 8 bases and J by 7 bases, with 21 bases left in between. The CDR3 extends over 14 amino acids. The CDR3 sequence: CASGPSGLAEEQYF. CDR3 in DNA: TGTGCCAGCGGCCCGTCGGGACTCGCGGAAGAGCAGTACTTC.

This chain joins TRBV27 and TRBJ2-7; TRBD1 aligns across 7 bases. Germline V gene lookup returns CDR1 MNHEY and CDR2 SMNVEV (reference sequence). This CDR3 is built from 14 residues. Germline trimming cut 6 bases from V and 0 bases from J; bases unmatched to any gene: 5. CDR3: CASRLGTVSYEQYF. The CDR3 coding sequence is TGTGCCAGCAGATTAGGGACAGTCTCCTACGAGCAGTACTTC.

This clone has just one count. The chain carries TRBV6-6 and TRBJ2-7, with 10 nucleotides matching TRBD1. Unmatched junction bases numbered 2, after V lost 0 bases and J lost 3 bases. The CDR3 runs to 15 residues. Germline V lookup: CDR1 MNHNY, CDR2 SVGAGI (reference sequence). The CDR3 DNA reads TGTGCCAGCAGTTACTCGGGGACAGGGGTCTACGAGCAGTACTTC. Its translation is CASSYSGTGVYEQYF.

The genes are TRBV10-3 and TRBJ1-1; 7 bases are shared with TRBD1. The CDR3 loop spans 13 amino acids. Germline values: CDR1 ENHRY, CDR2 SYGVKD. V lost 2 bases and J lost 8; bases outside the gene matches: 5. The chain's CDR3 is CAISEPRDREAFF. Written as DNA, the CDR3 is TGTGCCATCAGTGAGCCTAGGGACAGAGAAGCTTTCTTT.

The chain uses TRBV19 and TRBJ2-3; D remains ambiguous. Trimming removed 2 bases from V and 7 bases from J, with 7 bases in between. CDR3 length: 12 residues. In germline, CDR1 is LNHDA, CDR2 SQIVND (reference sequence). DNA for the CDR3: TGTGCCAGTAGTATACTGGGGAATACGCAGTATTTT. Its protein product is CASSILGNTQYF.

The rearrangement joins TRBV5-6 to TRBJ2-7; D assignment may be TRBD1 or TRBD2 (5 bases each). The CDR3 consists of 15 residues. The germline V gene encodes CDR1 SGHDT and CDR2 YYEEEE. V shed 4 bases and J shed 5 bases, with 19 bases lying between them. The CDR3 DNA reads as TGTGCCAGCAGCACCCTGTGGGGGATAGGGCACGAGCAGTACTTC. Translating gives CASSTLWGIGHEQYF.

The chain uses TRBV30 and TRBJ2-7; D is perhaps TRBD2 (5 bases). The CDR3 spans 13 residues. V was shortened by 0 bases and J by 1 base, with 7 bases between the two germline ends. Per germline, CDR1 GTSNPN and CDR2 SVGIG (reference sequence). CDR3: CAWSVGGSYEQYF. The CDR3 coding sequence is TGTGCCTGGAGTGTAGGAGGTTCCTACGAGCAGTACTTC.

V usage is TRBV6-1 and J usage is TRBJ2-7, with TRBD2 as a possible D gene (5 bases). CDR3 length equals 15 residues. Between the trimmed V and J ends, which lost 2 bases and 3 bases, there was a span of 14 bases. Germline V gene data show CDR1 as MNHNS and CDR2 as SASEGT. DNA for the CDR3: TGTGCCAGCAGTGAAACCGGGATCGGGCACTACGAGCAGTACTTC. Protein product: CASSETGIGHYEQYF.

As DNA, the CDR3 is TGTGCCAGTAACGAGGGAGAGGATGGCTACACCTTC. It specifies CASNEGEDGYTF. The chain is built from TRBV6-5 and TRBJ1-2, with D hard to call. Germline CDR1 MNHEY, CDR2 SVGAGI. Trimming shortened V by 9 bases and J by 6 bases, and 14 bases separated the two germline ends. The CDR3 spans 12 residues.

V usage is TRBV28 and J usage is TRBJ1-6; D ambiguous. CDR1 and CDR2 (germline): MDHEN, SYDVKM. V was trimmed by 6 bases and J by 10 bases, leaving 13 bases between them. CDR3 length equals 13 residues. The CDR3 protein is CASSPPPTSPLHF. CDR3 DNA sequence: TGTGCCAGCAGCCCACCACCGACCTCACCCCTCCACTTT.

CDR3 DNA sequence: TGTGCCTGGAGTTGGGGAAGGGCTGGAAACACCATATATTTT. Encoded protein: CAWSWGRAGNTIYF. The chain is built from TRBV30 and TRBJ1-3; D gene uncertain. CDR3 size: 14 residues. V dropped 2 bases and J dropped 2 bases, with 10 bases sitting between them. Germline-derived CDR1 and CDR2 are GTSNPN and SVGIG (reference sequence).

The chain uses TRBV6-1 and TRBJ2-7, with a tentative D call TRBD1 (6 bases). Germline lookup yields CDR1 MNHNS and CDR2 SASEGT. V was trimmed by 3 bases and J by 4 bases, leaving 13 bases between them. CDR3 length: 14 residues. In DNA, the CDR3 is TGTGCCAGCAGTGAGCAGGGACAAAGTTACGAGCAGTACTTC. It specifies CASSEQGQSYEQYF.

DNA of the CDR3: TGCGCCAGCAGCCGAGGGAGGGGGCGCGCTGAAAAACTGTTTTTT. Its translation: CASSRGRGRAEKLFF. The rearrangement links TRBV5-1 to TRBJ1-4, with 7 bases fitting TRBD1. The CDR3 sequence is 15 residues long. From germline, CDR1 is SGHRS and CDR2 YFSETQ. Losses at the gene ends were 4 bases for V and 7 bases for J; bases not matched to a gene: 10. Supplemented by reference TRBV5-1 and TRBJ1-4, the full variable domain reads KAGVTQTPRYLIKTRGQQVTLSCSPISGHRSVSWYQQTPGQGLQFLFEYFSETQRNKGNFPGRFSGRQFSNSRSEMNVSTLELGDSALYLCASSRGRGRAEKLFFGSGTQLSVL.

The V and J genes are TRBV28 and TRBJ1-2; 7 nucleotides align to TRBD1. The trim removed 10 bases at V and 1 base at J, leaving 18 bases unmatched. This CDR3 spans 17 amino acids. Germline CDR1 reads MDHEN; CDR2 reads SYDVKM. CDR3 amino acids: CATQEVSDRAFNYGYTF. CDR3 nucleotides: TGTGCCACCCAAGAAGTGAGTGACAGGGCATTTAACTATGGCTACACCTTC.

The rearrangement joins TRBV27 to TRBJ1-5; D is uncertain. The CDR3 consists of 14 residues. The V end was cut by 5 bases, the J end by 3 bases, with 11 bases between. Germline lookup yields CDR1 MNHEY and CDR2 SMNVEV (reference sequence). This chain's CDR3 is CASSPSAVNQPQHF. DNA for the CDR3: TGTGCCAGCAGTCCCTCGGCAGTCAATCAGCCCCAGCATTTT.

V and J are TRBV2 and TRBJ1-4; D is ambiguous. Germline values: CDR1 SNHLY, CDR2 FYNNEI. The ends were cut back, 4 bases at V and 6 bases at J, with 15 bases in the middle. CDR3 length: 15 amino acids. CDR3 in DNA: TGTGCCAGCAGTGCGTGGATGGGTACGGATGAAAAACTGTTTTTT. This translates into CASSAWMGTDEKLFF.

This chain connects TRBV27 to TRBJ2-3; D gene uncertain. Germline CDR1 reads MNHEY; CDR2 reads SMNVEV (reference sequence). This CDR3 has 13 residues. V lost 6 bases and J lost 0, with 7 bases in between. The CDR3 region is CASSPASTDTQYF. Written as DNA, the CDR3 is TGTGCCAGCAGCCCCGCGAGCACAGATACGCAGTATTTT.

This clone was detected only once. This chain uses TRBV27 with TRBJ2-7; 11 nucleotides line up with TRBD1. The CDR3 runs 14 residues. Trimming at V came to 2 bases and at J to 9 bases, leaving 6 bases not matched to a gene. Germline V gene data show CDR1 as MNHEY and CDR2 as SMNVEV (reference sequence). The CDR3 DNA is TGTGCCAGCAGTTTACCAGGACAGGGGGCTCTGCAGTACTTC. This codes for CASSLPGQGALQYF.

The rearrangement links TRBV27 to TRBJ2-1; weak D call: TRBD2 (5 bases). This CDR3 has 14 amino acids. Trimming took off 8 bases at V and 2 bases at J, with 13 bases between the two ends. Germline values: CDR1 MNHEY, CDR2 SMNVEV (reference sequence). CDR3: CASWADGTYNEQFF. The CDR3 DNA reads TGTGCCAGCTGGGCGGACGGGACCTACAATGAGCAGTTCTTC.